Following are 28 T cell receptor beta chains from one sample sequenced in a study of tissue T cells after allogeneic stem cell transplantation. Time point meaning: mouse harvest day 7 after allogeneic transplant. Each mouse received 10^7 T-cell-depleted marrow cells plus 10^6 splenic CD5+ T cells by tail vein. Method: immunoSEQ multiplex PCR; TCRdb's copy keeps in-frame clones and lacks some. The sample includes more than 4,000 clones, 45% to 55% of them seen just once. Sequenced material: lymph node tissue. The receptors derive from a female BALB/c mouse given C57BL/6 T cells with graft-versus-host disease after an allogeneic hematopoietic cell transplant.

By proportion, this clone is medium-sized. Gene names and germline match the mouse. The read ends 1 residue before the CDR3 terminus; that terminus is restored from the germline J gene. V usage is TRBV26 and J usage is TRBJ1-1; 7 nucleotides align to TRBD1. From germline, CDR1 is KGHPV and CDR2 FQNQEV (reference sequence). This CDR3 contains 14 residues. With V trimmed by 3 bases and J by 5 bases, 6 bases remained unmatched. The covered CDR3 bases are TGTGCCAGCAGTCTCTTAGGGGGCGCGACAGAAGTCTTC. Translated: CASSLLGGATEVF. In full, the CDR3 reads CASSLLGGATEVFF.

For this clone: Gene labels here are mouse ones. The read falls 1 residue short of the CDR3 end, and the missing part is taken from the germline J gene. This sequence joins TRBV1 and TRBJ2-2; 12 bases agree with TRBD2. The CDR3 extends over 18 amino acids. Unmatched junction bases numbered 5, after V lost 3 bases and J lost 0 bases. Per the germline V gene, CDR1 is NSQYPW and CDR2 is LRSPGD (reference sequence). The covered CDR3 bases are TGCACCTGCAGTGCCCACAGACTGGGGGGGCCAAACACCGGGCAGCTCTAC. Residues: CTCSAHRLGGPNTGQLY. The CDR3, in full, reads CTCSAHRLGGPNTGQLYF.

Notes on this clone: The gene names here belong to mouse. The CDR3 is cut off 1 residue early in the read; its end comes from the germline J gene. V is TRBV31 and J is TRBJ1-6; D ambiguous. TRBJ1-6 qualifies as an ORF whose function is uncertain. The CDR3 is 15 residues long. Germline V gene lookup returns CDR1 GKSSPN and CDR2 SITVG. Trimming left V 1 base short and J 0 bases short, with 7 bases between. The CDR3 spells CAWSQTNSYNSPLYF. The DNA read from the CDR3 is TGTGCCTGGAGTCAGACAAATTCCTATAATTCGCCCCTCTAC.

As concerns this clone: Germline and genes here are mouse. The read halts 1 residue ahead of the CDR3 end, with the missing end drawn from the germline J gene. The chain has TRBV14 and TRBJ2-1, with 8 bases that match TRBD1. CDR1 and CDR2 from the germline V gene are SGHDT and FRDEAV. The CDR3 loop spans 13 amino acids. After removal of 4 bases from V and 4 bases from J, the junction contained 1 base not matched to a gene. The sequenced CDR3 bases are TGTGCCAGCAGTAGACAGGGGTATGCTGAGCAGTTC. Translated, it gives CASSRQGYAEQF. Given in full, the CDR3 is CASSRQGYAEQFF.

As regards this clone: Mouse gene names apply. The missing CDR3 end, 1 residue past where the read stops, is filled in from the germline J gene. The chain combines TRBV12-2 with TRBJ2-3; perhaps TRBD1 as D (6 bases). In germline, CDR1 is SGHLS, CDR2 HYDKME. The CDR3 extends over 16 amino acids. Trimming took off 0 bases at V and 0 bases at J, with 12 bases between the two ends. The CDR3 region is CASSLTGTSSAETLYF. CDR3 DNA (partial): TGTGCCAGCTCTCTCACCGGGACATCTAGTGCAGAAACGCTGTAT.

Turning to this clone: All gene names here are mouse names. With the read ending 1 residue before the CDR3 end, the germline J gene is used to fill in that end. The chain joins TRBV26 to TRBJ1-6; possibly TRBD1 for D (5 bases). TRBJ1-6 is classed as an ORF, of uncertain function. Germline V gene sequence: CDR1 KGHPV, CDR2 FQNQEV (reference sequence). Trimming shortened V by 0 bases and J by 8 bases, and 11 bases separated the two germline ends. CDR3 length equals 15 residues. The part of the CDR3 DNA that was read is TGTGCCAGCAGTCTGTCGCCAGGGAAAGATTCGCCCCTCTAC. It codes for CASSLSPGKDSPLY. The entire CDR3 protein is CASSLSPGKDSPLYF.

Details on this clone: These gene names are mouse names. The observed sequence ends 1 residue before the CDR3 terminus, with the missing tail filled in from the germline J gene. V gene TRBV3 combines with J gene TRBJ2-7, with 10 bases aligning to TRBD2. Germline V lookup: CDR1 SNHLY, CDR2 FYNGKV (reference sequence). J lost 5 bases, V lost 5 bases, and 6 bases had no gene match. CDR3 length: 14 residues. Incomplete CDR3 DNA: TGTGCCAGCAGCCCCCGACTGGGGGGAAATGAACAGTAC. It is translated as CASSPRLGGNEQY. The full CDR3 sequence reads CASSPRLGGNEQYF.

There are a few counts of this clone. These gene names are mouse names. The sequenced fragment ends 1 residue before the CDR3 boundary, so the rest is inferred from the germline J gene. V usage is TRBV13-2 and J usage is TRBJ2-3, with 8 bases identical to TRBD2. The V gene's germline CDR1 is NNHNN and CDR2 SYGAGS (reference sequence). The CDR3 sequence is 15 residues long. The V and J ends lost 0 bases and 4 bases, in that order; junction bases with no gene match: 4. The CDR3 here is CASGDGGGGPETLYF. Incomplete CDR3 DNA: TGTGCCAGCGGTGATGGTGGGGGGGGCCCAGAAACGCTGTAT.

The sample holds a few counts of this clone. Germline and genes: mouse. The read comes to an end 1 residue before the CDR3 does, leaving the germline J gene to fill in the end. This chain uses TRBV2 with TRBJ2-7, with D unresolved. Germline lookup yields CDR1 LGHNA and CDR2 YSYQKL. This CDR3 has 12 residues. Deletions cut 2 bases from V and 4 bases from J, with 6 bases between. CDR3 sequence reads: CASSQNKYEQYF. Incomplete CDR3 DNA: TGTGCCAGCAGCCAAAACAAATATGAACAGTAC.

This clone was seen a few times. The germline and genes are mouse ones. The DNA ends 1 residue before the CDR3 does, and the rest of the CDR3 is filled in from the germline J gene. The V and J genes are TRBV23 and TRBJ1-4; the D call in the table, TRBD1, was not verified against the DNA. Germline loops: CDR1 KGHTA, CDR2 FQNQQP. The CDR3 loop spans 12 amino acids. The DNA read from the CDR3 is TGCTCCAGCAGTCCAGTCAACGAAAGATTATTT. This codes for CSSSPVNERLF. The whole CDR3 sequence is CSSSPVNERLFF.

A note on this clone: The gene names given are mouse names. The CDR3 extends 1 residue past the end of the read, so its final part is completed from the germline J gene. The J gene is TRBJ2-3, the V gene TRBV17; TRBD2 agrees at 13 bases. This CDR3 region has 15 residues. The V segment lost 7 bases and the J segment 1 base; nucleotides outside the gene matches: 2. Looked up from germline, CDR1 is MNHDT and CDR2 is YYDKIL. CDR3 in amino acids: CASMDWGGRAETLYF. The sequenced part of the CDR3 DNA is TGTGCTAGCATGGACTGGGGGGGCCGTGCAGAAACGCTGTAT. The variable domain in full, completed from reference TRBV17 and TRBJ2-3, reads DTTVKQNPRYKLARVGKPVNLICSQTMNHDTMYWYQKKPNQAPKLLLFYYDKILNREADTFEKFQSSRPNNSFCSLYIGSAGLEYSAMYLCASMDWGGRAETLYFGSGTRLTVL.

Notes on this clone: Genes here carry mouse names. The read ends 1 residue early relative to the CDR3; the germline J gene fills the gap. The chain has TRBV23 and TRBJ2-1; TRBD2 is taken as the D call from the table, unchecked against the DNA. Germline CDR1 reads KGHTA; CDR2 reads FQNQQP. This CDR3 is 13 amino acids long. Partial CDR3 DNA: TGCTCCAGCAGTGGGGACTGGGGTGCTGAGCAGTTC. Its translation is CSSSGDWGAEQF. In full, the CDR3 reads CSSSGDWGAEQFF.

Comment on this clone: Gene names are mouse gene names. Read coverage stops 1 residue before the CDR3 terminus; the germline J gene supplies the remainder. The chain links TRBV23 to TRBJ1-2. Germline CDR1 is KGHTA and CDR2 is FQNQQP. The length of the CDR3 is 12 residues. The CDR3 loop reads CSSSQGNSDYTF. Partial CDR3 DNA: TGCTCCAGCAGTCAGGGAAACTCCGACTACACC.

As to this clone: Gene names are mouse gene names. The CDR3 loop is CASSIAWGGGAETLYF. The sequenced part of the CDR3 DNA is TGTGCCAGCAGTATAGCCTGGGGGGGAGGTGCAGAAACGCTGTAT. V gene TRBV19 combines with J gene TRBJ2-3; 9 nucleotides align to TRBD2. The read stops 1 residue short of the end of the CDR3; the missing end is completed from the germline J gene. The V gene's germline CDR1 is FNHDT and CDR2 SITEND (reference sequence). CDR3 size: 16 residues. V dropped 0 bases and J dropped 1; count of bases not matched to a gene: 3.

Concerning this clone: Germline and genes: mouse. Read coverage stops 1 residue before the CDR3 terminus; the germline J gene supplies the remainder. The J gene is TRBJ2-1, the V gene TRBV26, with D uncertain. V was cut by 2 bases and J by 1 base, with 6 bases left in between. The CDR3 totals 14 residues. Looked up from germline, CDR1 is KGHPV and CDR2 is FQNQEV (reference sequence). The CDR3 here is CASSLEQNYAEQFF. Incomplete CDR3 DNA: TGTGCCAGCAGTCTGGAGCAGAACTATGCTGAGCAGTTC.

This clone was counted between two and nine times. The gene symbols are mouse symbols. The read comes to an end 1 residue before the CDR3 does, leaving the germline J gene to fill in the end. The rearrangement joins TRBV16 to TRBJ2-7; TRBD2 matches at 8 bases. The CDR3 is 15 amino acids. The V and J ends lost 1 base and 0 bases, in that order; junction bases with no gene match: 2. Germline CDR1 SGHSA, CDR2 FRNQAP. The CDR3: CASSLALGGSYEQYF. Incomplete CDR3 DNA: TGTGCAAGCAGCTTAGCGCTGGGGGGCTCCTATGAACAGTAC.

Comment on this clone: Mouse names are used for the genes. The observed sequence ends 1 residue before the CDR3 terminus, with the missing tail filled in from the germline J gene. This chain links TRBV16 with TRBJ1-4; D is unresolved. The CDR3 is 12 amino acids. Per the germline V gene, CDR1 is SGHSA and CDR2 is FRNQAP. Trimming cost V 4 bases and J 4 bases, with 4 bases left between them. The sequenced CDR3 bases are TGTGCAAGCAGCTCGTACAACGAAAGATTATTT. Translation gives CASSSYNERLF. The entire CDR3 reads CASSSYNERLFF.

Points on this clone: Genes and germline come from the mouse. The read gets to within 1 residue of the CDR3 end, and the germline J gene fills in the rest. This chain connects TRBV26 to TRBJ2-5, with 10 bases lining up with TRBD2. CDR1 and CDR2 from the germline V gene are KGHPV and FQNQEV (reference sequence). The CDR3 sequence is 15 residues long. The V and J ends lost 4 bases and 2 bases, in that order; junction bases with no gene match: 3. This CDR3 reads CASSRLGGPQDTQYF. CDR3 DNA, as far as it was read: TGTGCCAGCAGTCGACTGGGGGGTCCCCAAGACACCCAGTAC.

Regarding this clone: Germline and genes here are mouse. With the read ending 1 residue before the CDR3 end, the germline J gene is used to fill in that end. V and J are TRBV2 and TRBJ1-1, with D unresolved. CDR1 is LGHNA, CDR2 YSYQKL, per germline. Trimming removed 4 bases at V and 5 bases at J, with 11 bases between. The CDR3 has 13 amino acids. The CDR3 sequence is CASSPDPTTEVFF. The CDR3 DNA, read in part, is TGTGCCAGCAGCCCAGACCCCACAACAGAAGTCTTC.

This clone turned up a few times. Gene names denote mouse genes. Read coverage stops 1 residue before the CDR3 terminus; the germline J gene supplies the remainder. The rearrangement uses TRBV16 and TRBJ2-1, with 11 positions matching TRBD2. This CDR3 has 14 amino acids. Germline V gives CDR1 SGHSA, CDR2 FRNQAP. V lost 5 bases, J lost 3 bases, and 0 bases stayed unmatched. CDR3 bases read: TGTGCAAGCAGCGACTGGGGGGGCTATGCTGAGCAGTTC. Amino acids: CASSDWGGYAEQF. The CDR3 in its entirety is CASSDWGGYAEQFF.

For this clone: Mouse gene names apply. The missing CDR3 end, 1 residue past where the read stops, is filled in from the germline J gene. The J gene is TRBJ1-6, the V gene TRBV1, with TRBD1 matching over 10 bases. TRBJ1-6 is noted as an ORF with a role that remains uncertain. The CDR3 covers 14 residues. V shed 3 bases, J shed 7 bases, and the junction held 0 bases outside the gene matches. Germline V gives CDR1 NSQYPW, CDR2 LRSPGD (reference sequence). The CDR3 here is CTCSADRGNSPLYF. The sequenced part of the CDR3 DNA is TGCACCTGCAGTGCGGACAGGGGGAATTCGCCCCTCTAC.

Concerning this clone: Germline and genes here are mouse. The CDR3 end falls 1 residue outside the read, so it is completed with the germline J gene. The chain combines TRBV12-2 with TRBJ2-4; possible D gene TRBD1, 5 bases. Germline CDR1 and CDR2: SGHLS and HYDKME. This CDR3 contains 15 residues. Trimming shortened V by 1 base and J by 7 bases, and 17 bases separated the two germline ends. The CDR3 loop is CASSLIPGGGDTLYF. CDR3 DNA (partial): TGTGCCAGCTCTCTTATCCCGGGCGGAGGGGACACCTTGTAC.

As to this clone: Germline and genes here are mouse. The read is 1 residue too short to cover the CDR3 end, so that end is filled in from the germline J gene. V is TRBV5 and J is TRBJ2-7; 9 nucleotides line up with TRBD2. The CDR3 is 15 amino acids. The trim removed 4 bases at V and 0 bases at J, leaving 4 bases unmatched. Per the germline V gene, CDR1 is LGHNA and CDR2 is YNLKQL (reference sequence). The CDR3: CASSRGLGTSYEQYF. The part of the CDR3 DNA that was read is TGTGCCAGCAGCCGAGGACTGGGGACCTCCTATGAACAGTAC.

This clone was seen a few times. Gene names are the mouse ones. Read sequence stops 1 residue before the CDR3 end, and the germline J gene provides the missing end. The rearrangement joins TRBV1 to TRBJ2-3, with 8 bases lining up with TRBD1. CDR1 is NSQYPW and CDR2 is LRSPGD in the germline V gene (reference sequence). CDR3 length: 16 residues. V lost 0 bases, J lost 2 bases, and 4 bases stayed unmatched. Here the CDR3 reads CTCSADRGRVAETLYF. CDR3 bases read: TGCACCTGCAGTGCAGACAGGGGGCGCGTTGCAGAAACGCTGTAT.

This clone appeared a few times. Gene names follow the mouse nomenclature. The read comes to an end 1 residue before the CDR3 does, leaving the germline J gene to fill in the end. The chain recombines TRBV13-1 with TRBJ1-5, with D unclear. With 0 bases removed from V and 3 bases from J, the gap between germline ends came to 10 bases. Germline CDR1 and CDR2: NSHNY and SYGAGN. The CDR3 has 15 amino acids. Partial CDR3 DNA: TGTGCCAGCAGTGATGAGGGAAGAGGCAACCAGGCTCCGCTT. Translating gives CASSDEGRGNQAPL. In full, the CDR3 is CASSDEGRGNQAPLF.

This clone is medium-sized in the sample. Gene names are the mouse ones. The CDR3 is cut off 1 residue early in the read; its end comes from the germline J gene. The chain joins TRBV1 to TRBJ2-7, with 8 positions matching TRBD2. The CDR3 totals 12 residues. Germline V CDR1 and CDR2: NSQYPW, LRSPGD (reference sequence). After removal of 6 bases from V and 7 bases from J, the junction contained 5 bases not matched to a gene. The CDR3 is CTCSAGGREQYF. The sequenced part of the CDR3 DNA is TGCACCTGCAGCGCGGGGGGGCGAGAACAGTAC.

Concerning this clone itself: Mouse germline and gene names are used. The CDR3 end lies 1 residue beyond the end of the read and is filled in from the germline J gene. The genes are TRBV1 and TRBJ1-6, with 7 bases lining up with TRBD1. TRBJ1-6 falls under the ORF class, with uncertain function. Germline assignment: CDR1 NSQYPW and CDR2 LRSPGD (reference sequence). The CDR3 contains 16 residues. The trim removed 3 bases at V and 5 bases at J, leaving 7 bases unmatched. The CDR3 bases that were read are TGCACCTGCAGTGCGCGGGACAGAGGGGATAATTCGCCCCTCTAC. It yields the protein CTCSARDRGDNSPLY. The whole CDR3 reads CTCSARDRGDNSPLYF.

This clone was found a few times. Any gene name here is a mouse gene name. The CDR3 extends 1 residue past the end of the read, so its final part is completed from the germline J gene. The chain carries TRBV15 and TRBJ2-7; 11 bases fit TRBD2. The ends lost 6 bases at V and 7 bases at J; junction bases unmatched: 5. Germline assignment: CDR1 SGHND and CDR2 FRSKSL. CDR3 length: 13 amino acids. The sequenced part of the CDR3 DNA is TGTGCCAGCAGCCACTGGGGGGGCGGCGAACAGTAC. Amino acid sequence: CASSHWGGGEQY. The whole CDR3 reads CASSHWGGGEQYF.